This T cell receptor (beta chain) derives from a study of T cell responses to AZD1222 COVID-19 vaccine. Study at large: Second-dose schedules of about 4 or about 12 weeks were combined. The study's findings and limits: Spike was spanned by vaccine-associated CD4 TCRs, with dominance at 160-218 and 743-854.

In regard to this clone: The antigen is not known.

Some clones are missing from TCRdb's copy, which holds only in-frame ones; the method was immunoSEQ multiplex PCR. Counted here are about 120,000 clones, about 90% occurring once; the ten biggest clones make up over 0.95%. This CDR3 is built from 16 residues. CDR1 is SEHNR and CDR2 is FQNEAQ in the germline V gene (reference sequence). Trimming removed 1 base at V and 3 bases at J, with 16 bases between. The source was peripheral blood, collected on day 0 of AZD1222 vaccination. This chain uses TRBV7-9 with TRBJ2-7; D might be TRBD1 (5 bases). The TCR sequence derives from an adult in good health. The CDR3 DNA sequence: TGTGCCAGCAGCTTAGAGGGGCGGCCCAGGGACTACGAGCAGTACTTC. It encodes CASSLEGRPRDYEQYF. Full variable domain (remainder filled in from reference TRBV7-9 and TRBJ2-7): DTGVSQNPRHKITKRGQNVTFRCDPISEHNRLYWYRQTLGQGPEFLTYFQNEAQLEKSRLLSDRFSAERPKGSFSTLEIQRTEQGDSAMYLCASSLEGRPRDYEQYFGPGTRLTVT.